The 26 T cell receptor beta chains given below trace back to one sample, sequenced in a study of T cell clonotyping in hematopoietic cell transplantation. Some clones are missing from TCRdb's copy, which holds only in-frame ones; the method was immunoSEQ multiplex PCR. The table lists 65,000 to 75,000 clones, over 90% of them singletons. The sequenced sample consisted of peripheral blood mononuclear cells. The receptors originated from a man in his forties or fifties in good health. Some clones in this sample may be carry-over from other donors' samples.

This clone was recorded once. The gene calls are TRBV7-9 and TRBJ1-1; 7 bases line up with TRBD1. V trimming: 6 bases; J trimming: 5 bases; junction bases outside the gene matches: 12. Germline CDR1 reads SEHNR; CDR2 reads FQNEAQ (reference sequence). CDR3 length: 15 residues. As DNA, the CDR3 is TGTGCCAGCAGTAGGTTCGGACAGGAAACAACTGAAGCTTTCTTT. Translating gives CASSRFGQETTEAFF.

V gene TRBV30 combines with J gene TRBJ2-1; TRBD1 matches at 10 bases. The CDR3 totals 14 residues. Per germline, CDR1 GTSNPN and CDR2 SVGIG (reference sequence). With V trimmed by 5 bases and J by 9 bases, 10 bases remained unmatched. The CDR3 nucleotides are TGTGCCTGGTCCCGGGACAGGGGCCGGGCTGAGCAGTTCTTC. Translating gives CAWSRDRGRAEQFF.

The rearrangement joins TRBV4-1 to TRBJ2-7; D might be TRBD1 (6 bases). Trimming cost V 1 base and J 3 bases, with 13 bases left between them. The CDR3 is made up of 15 amino acids. CDR1 is MGHRA and CDR2 is YSYEKL in the germline V gene. This CDR3 is CASSQVLRGNYEQYF. As DNA, the CDR3 is TGCGCCAGCAGCCAAGTCCTTAGGGGGAACTACGAGCAGTACTTC.

The rearrangement links TRBV9 to TRBJ2-1; 7 nucleotides align to TRBD2. V trimming: 4 bases; J trimming: 0 bases; junction bases outside the gene matches: 7. The CDR3 loop spans 16 amino acids. In germline, CDR1 is SGDLS, CDR2 YYNGEE. CDR3 sequence: CASSLLAAPSYNEQFF. The CDR3 coding sequence is TGTGCCAGCAGCCTCCTAGCGGCCCCCTCCTACAATGAGCAGTTCTTC.

The V call is TRBV2, the J call TRBJ2-7, with D perhaps matching TRBD2 (5 bases). The germline gives CDR1 SNHLY, CDR2 FYNNEI. With 3 bases removed from V and 3 bases from J, the gap between germline ends came to 12 bases. The length of the CDR3 is 14 residues. The CDR3 here is CASSEEVGGYEQYF. The DNA for the CDR3 is TGTGCCAGCAGTGAGGAGGTCGGAGGCTACGAGCAGTACTTC.

This chain uses TRBV7-2 with TRBJ2-5; 7 bases align to TRBD1. The CDR3 consists of 13 residues. Looked up from germline, CDR1 is SGHTA and CDR2 is FQGNSA. J was trimmed by 5 bases and V by 6 bases; bases with no gene match: 6. The CDR3 loop reads CASRQGPGETQYF. CDR3 sequence (DNA): TGTGCCAGCAGACAGGGGCCCGGGGAGACCCAGTACTTC.

This sequence joins TRBV5-1 and TRBJ1-5; TRBD1 matches 8 bases. CDR3 length: 15 residues. Germline V gene data show CDR1 as SGHRS and CDR2 as YFSETQ. The trim removed 4 bases at V and 3 bases at J, leaving 6 bases unmatched. CDR3 nucleotides: TGCGCCAGCAGCGCCGGGACAGGACTCAATCAGCCCCAGCATTTT. It encodes CASSAGTGLNQPQHF.

The J gene is TRBJ2-4, the V gene TRBV28, with 9 positions matching TRBD2. The CDR3 runs 14 residues. Germline-derived CDR1 and CDR2 are MDHEN and SYDVKM. V was pared by 8 bases and J by 1 base, with 3 bases of the junction left unmatched. The CDR3 loop reads CASSTSGAKNIQYF. DNA for the CDR3: TGTGCCAGCTCAACTAGCGGGGCCAAAAACATTCAGTACTTC.

The sample holds a few counts of this clone. The chain couples TRBV30 to TRBJ1-4; D not resolved. V lost 3 bases, J lost 7 bases, and 12 bases lay in between. The CDR3 runs to 13 residues. Germline loops: CDR1 GTSNPN, CDR2 SVGIG (reference sequence). The CDR3 region has the DNA TGTGCCTGGAGCGGTCAGCCCATTGAAAAACTGTTTTTT. Encoded protein: CAWSGQPIEKLFF.

This chain joins TRBV14 and TRBJ2-5; no reliable D call. Trimming cost V 0 bases and J 2 bases, with 10 bases left between them. Germline CDR1 and CDR2: SGHDN and FVKESK. This CDR3 contains 15 residues. CDR3 residues: CASSQDLTRQETQYF. Here the CDR3 DNA reads TGTGCCAGCAGCCAAGATCTGACAAGACAAGAGACCCAGTACTTC. Looking up the rest from reference TRBV14 and TRBJ2-5 gives the full variable domain: EAGVTQFPSHSVIEKGQTVTLRCDPISGHDNLYWYRRVMGKEIKFLLHFVKESKQDESGMPNNRFLAERTGGTYSTLKVQPAELEDSGVYFCASSQDLTRQETQYFGPGTRLLVL.

This clone was observed once. The rearrangement joins TRBV5-4 to TRBJ2-6, with 8 positions matching TRBD2. Germline V gene sequence: CDR1 SGHNT, CDR2 YYREEE (reference sequence). The V gene end was trimmed by 4 bases and the J gene end by 3 bases; junction bases not matched to a gene: 12. This CDR3 has 18 amino acids. The CDR3 spells CASSTISGRGSGANVLTF. For the CDR3, the DNA is TGTGCCAGCAGCACGATCAGCGGGAGAGGCAGTGGGGCCAACGTCCTGACTTTC.

V usage is TRBV27 and J usage is TRBJ2-7, with TRBD1 matching over 7 bases. This CDR3 has 14 residues. Looked up from germline, CDR1 is MNHEY and CDR2 is SMNVEV (reference sequence). The J segment lost 1 base and the V segment lost 4 bases, leaving 4 bases of the junction unmatched. The CDR3 spells CASSSTGRSYEQYF. In DNA form, the CDR3 reads TGTGCCAGCAGTTCGACAGGGCGGTCCTACGAGCAGTACTTC.

J is TRBJ2-6 and V is TRBV27, with D uncertain. Germline V lookup: CDR1 MNHEY, CDR2 SMNVEV (reference sequence). V was pared by 2 bases and J by 2 bases, with 1 base between. The CDR3 totals 13 residues. The CDR3 protein is CASSLTGANVLTF. The CDR3 DNA reads TGTGCCAGCAGTTTAACTGGGGCCAACGTCCTGACTTTC.

V and J are TRBV11-2 and TRBJ2-5; D uncertain. With 6 bases removed from V and 5 bases from J, the gap between germline ends came to 7 bases. The germline V gene has CDR1 SGHAT and CDR2 FQNNGV. The CDR3 is made up of 11 amino acids. CDR3 protein: CASSSAETQYF. CDR3 DNA: TGTGCCAGCAGTTCTGCGGAGACCCAGTACTTC.

The chain employs TRBV6-5 and TRBJ2-7; no reliable D call. CDR3 size: 13 residues. Germline V lookup: CDR1 MNHEY, CDR2 SVGAGI. V lost 6 bases and J 2 bases, leaving 11 bases between the germline ends. CDR3 coding DNA: TGTGCCAGCAGCCAGAGACATGCCTACGAGCAGTACTTC. Its protein is CASSQRHAYEQYF.

V and J are TRBV2 and TRBJ1-5; 9 bases line up with TRBD1. Germline CDR1 reads SNHLY; CDR2 reads FYNNEI. The V gene end was trimmed by 4 bases and the J gene end by 5 bases; junction bases not matched to a gene: 3. The CDR3 has 14 amino acids. The chain's CDR3 is CASSAGQGHQPQHF. CDR3 DNA: TGTGCCAGCAGTGCGGGACAGGGCCATCAGCCCCAGCATTTT.

This chain links TRBV5-1 with TRBJ2-7, with D perhaps assigned TRBD1 or TRBD2 (5 bases each). The CDR3 covers 15 residues. Between the trimmed V and J ends, which lost 3 bases and 2 bases, there was a span of 15 bases. Germline values: CDR1 SGHRS, CDR2 YFSETQ. The DNA for the CDR3 is TGCGCCAGCAGCTGGGACCCCGGGTTGACCTACGAGCAGTACTTC. This gives the protein CASSWDPGLTYEQYF.

This clone came up a few times. This chain uses TRBV11-2 with TRBJ2-3, with D possibly TRBD2 on 5 matching bases. The CDR3 covers 13 residues. Germline V gene sequence: CDR1 SGHAT, CDR2 FQNNGV. The ends were cut back, 1 base at V and 6 bases at J, with 8 bases in the middle. CDR3: CASSLVGGDTQYF. Here the CDR3 DNA reads TGTGCCAGCAGCTTAGTTGGAGGCGATACGCAGTATTTT.

The chain joins TRBV5-6 to TRBJ2-7; 7 positions match TRBD1. The CDR3 has 15 amino acids. The V gene end was trimmed by 4 bases and the J gene end by 0 bases; junction bases not matched to a gene: 7. The germline gives CDR1 SGHDT, CDR2 YYEEEE. DNA of the CDR3: TGTGCCAGCAGCCCCGGGACAGTGGCCTCCTACGAGCAGTACTTC. It encodes CASSPGTVASYEQYF.

This chain joins TRBV7-3 and TRBJ2-1; D remains ambiguous. Germline values: CDR1 SGHTA, CDR2 FQGTGA. CDR3 length: 12 residues. The V and J ends lost 6 bases and 9 bases respectively, with 12 bases between them. The CDR3 DNA follows: TGTGCCAGCAGGTCAATCAACTCTGAGCAGTTCTTC. Amino acid sequence: CASRSINSEQFF.

The chain couples TRBV29-1 to TRBJ1-1; D gene uncertain. This CDR3 has 11 residues. Trimming shortened V by 6 bases and J by 8 bases, and 13 bases separated the two germline ends. The germline V gene encodes CDR1 SQVTM and CDR2 ANQGSEA. The CDR3 DNA follows: TGCAGCGTCGGAGATAGGGTAGAAGCTTTCTTT. It translates to CSVGDRVEAFF.

The rearrangement uses TRBV27 and TRBJ1-5; 7 nucleotides agree with TRBD1. The CDR3 has 19 residues. Germline V gene sequence: CDR1 MNHEY, CDR2 SMNVEV (reference sequence). The V gene end was trimmed by 7 bases and the J gene end by 5 bases; junction bases not matched to a gene: 23. The CDR3 loop reads CASTPLGGGGLSSYQPQHF. The CDR3 nucleotides read TGTGCCAGCACCCCGTTAGGGGGCGGGGGATTGAGTAGTTATCAGCCCCAGCATTTT.

The genes are TRBV28 and TRBJ2-1; 8 positions match TRBD2. The V gene end was trimmed by 3 bases and the J gene end by 0 bases; junction bases not matched to a gene: 13. This CDR3 contains 19 residues. CDR1 and CDR2 (germline): MDHEN, SYDVKM. The DNA for the CDR3 is TGTGCCAGCAGTTTGGAGCTCGGGGCCGGGACTAGCTCCTACAATGAGCAGTTCTTC. Amino acids: CASSLELGAGTSSYNEQFF.

The chain employs TRBV29-1 and TRBJ1-5; the D gene is possibly TRBD1 (5 bases). The length of the CDR3 is 13 residues. Trimming stripped 6 bases from V and 6 bases from J, with 15 bases between. The germline CDR1 and CDR2 sequences are SQVTM and ANQGSEA. The CDR3 reads CSVAGGEGQPQHF. CDR3 in DNA: TGCAGCGTCGCGGGGGGAGAGGGTCAGCCCCAGCATTTT. The complete variable domain, with remaining parts taken from reference TRBV29-1 and TRBJ1-5, reads SAVISQKPSRDICQRGTSLTIQCQVDSQVTMMFWYRQQPGQSLTLIATANQGSEATYESGFVIDKFPISRPNLTFSTLTVSNMSPEDSSIYLCSVAGGEGQPQHFGDGTRLSIL.

The J gene is TRBJ1-1, the V gene TRBV27; no reliable D call. V shed 5 bases and J shed 7 bases, with 17 bases lying between them. This CDR3 comprises 14 residues. Germline V gene data show CDR1 as MNHEY and CDR2 as SMNVEV (reference sequence). This CDR3 reads CASSPYEEQSEAFF. The CDR3 nucleotides read TGTGCCAGCAGTCCTTACGAGGAGCAAAGTGAAGCTTTCTTT.

This chain joins TRBV6-1 and TRBJ2-3; D possibly corresponds to TRBD2 (5 bases). Trimming removed 1 base at V and 4 bases at J, with 9 bases between. This CDR3 comprises 14 residues. Per the germline V gene, CDR1 is MNHNS and CDR2 is SASEGT. This chain's CDR3 is CASSEGASPDTQYF. The CDR3 coding sequence is TGTGCCAGCAGTGAAGGGGCTAGCCCAGATACGCAGTATTTT.